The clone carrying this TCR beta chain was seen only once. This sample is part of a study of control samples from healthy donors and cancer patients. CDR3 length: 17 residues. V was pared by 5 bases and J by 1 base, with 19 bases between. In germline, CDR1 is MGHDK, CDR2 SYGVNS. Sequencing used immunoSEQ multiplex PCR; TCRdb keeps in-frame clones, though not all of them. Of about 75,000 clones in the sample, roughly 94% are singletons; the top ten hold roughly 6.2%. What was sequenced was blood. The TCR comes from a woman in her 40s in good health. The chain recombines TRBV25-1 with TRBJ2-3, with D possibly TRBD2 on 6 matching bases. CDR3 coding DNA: TGTGCCAGCAGTCCACACCTAGGAGGGTTGGGCACAGATACGCAGTATTTT. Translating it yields CASSPHLGGLGTDTQYF.